The clone carrying this TCR beta chain showed up just a few times. TCRdb passed the RT-PCR reads through MiXCR, listing each CDR3 protein once. The sample has about 210,000 distinct CDR3 sequences; over 30% are singletons. The data derive from a study of patients and donors after allogeneic stem cell transplantation. The J segment lost 0 bases and the V segment lost 3 bases, leaving 6 bases of the junction unmatched. CDR1 SGDLS and CDR2 YYNGEE come from the germline V gene. The CDR3 spans 17 residues. The chain joins TRBV9 to TRBJ1-6, with 7 bases aligning to TRBD1. Sequencing was carried out using blood, either unsorted or a sorted T cell fraction (not recorded which). The receptor was derived from a human donor who was either an allogeneic HSCT recipient or a stem cell or donor lymphocyte infusion donor (not recorded which). It is not recorded whose cells these are; they may come from a transplant donor. The CDR3 nucleotides read TGTGCCAGCAGCGCAAACAGGGGTAGCTCCTATAATTCACCCCTCCACTTT. Its protein is CASSANRGSSYNSPLHF.